The 32 T cell receptor beta chains given below trace back to one sample, sequenced in a study of T cell repertoires in cytomegalovirus infection. TCRdb reprocessed the reads via MiXCR and lists one record per CDR3 protein. The table has around 240,000 distinct CDR3 sequences, under 25% seen once. Source material: CD8+ T cells from PBMCs. These receptor sequences come from a human donor in good health (CMV status not recorded). Some clones in this sample may be carry-over from other donors' samples.

This chain joins TRBV12-3 or TRBV12-4 and TRBJ1-2; TRBD1 aligns across 8 bases. The CDR3 length is 14 residues. Trimming at V came to 5 bases and at J to 4 bases, leaving 6 bases not matched to a gene. The DNA of the CDR3 is TGTGCCAGCAGTCCTCAGGGGGCAAGCTATGGCTACACCTTC. This codes for CASSPQGASYGYTF.

The V and J genes are TRBV12-3 or TRBV12-4 and TRBJ2-1, with unresolved D. This CDR3 has 13 amino acids. V was trimmed by 1 base and J by 9 bases, leaving 10 bases between them. For the CDR3, the DNA is TGTGCCAGCAGTTTAGTGTTAGAAGGTGAGCAGTTCTTC. It is translated as CASSLVLEGEQFF.

The rearrangement joins TRBV20-1 to TRBJ2-7, with 8 positions matching TRBD2. The V gene's germline CDR1 is DFQATT and CDR2 SNEGSKA (reference sequence). V dropped 0 bases and J dropped 3; count of bases not matched to a gene: 10. This CDR3 comprises 16 residues. This CDR3 is CSARDLEAGDGYEQYF. CDR3 DNA: TGCAGTGCTAGAGATTTAGAAGCGGGGGATGGCTACGAGCAGTACTTC.

Note on this clonotype: This may be a read error: a much more frequent sequence differs by one nucleotide. V and J are TRBV7-3 and TRBJ2-3, with a tentative D call TRBD2 (6 bases). Germline lookup yields CDR1 SGHTA and CDR2 FQGTGA. This CDR3 comprises 15 residues. V dropped 5 bases and J dropped 3 bases, with 15 bases sitting between them. CDR3 DNA sequence: TGTGCCAGCAGCGCGGGACGAGCAAGAACAGATACGCAGTATTTT. Protein sequence: CASSAGRARTDTQYF. Combining the CDR3 with reference TRBV7-3 and TRBJ2-3 gives the whole variable domain GAGVSQTPSNKVTEKGKYVELRCDPISGHTALYWYRQSLGQGPEFLIYFQGTGAADDSGLPNDRFFAVRPEGSVSTLKIQRTERGDSAVYLCASSAGRARTDTQYFGPGTRLTVL.

This clonotype has at least ten counts. This chain connects TRBV7-9 to TRBJ1-1; no clear D gene. This CDR3 has 14 amino acids. Germline V CDR1 and CDR2: SEHNR, FQNEAQ (reference sequence). The ends were cut back, 4 bases at V and 5 bases at J, with 14 bases in the middle. CDR3 loop: CASSSGGVLTEAFF. The CDR3 bases are TGTGCCAGCAGCTCCGGTGGGGTTTTAACTGAAGCTTTCTTT.

This clonotype was recorded many times. The genes are TRBV19 and TRBJ2-1, with 7 positions matching TRBD2. Per germline, CDR1 LNHDA and CDR2 SQIVND (reference sequence). CDR3 length: 14 amino acids. V dropped 7 bases and J dropped 2; count of bases not matched to a gene: 5. The CDR3 region has the DNA TGTGCCAGTAATGTGGGGGGGACCTACAATGAGCAGTTCTTC. This encodes CASNVGGTYNEQFF. The full variable domain, completed using reference TRBV19 and TRBJ2-1, is DGGITQSPKYLFRKEGQNVTLSCEQNLNHDAMYWYRQDPGQGLRLIYYSQIVNDFQKGDIAEGYSVSREKKESFPLTVTSAQKNPTAFYLCASNVGGTYNEQFFGPGTRLTVL.

The rearrangement links TRBV7-8 to TRBJ2-7; 7 nucleotides line up with TRBD1. The CDR3 contains 16 residues. V lost 3 bases and J lost 2; bases outside the gene matches: 10. The germline CDR1 and CDR2 sequences are SGHVS and FQNEAQ. This chain's CDR3 is CASSLDWQGVAYEQYF. The DNA for the CDR3 is TGTGCCAGCAGCTTGGACTGGCAGGGGGTTGCCTACGAGCAGTACTTC.

This clonotype was seen only a few times. V is TRBV7-6 and J is TRBJ1-5, with D perhaps matching TRBD1 (6 bases). CDR1 SGHVS and CDR2 FNYEAQ come from the germline V gene. The CDR3 is made up of 16 amino acids. V lost 5 bases and J 0 bases, leaving 14 bases between the germline ends. The CDR3 region is CASSTGQPDSNQPQHF. CDR3 bases: TGTGCCAGCAGCACCGGACAGCCGGATAGCAATCAGCCCCAGCATTTT.

A few counts support this clonotype. The chain is built from TRBV20-1 and TRBJ2-7; TRBD2 matches at 7 bases. This CDR3 has 15 residues. The V and J ends lost 0 bases and 3 bases, in that order; junction bases with no gene match: 8. Germline loops: CDR1 DFQATT, CDR2 SNEGSKA (reference sequence). CDR3: CSARDLGGGYYEQYF. The CDR3 DNA reads TGCAGTGCTAGAGATCTTGGCGGGGGTTACTACGAGCAGTACTTC.

J is TRBJ2-2 and V is TRBV29-1; D call uncertain. The CDR3 is made up of 11 amino acids. The germline gives CDR1 SQVTM, CDR2 ANQGSEA. Trimming pared 4 bases from V and 6 bases from J, leaving 6 bases between. Here the CDR3 reads CSVAIAGELFF. CDR3 in DNA: TGCAGCGTTGCAATTGCCGGGGAGCTGTTTTTT.

This clonotype has a count of ten or more. V and J are TRBV12-3 or TRBV12-4 and TRBJ2-1; D call uncertain. Trimming cost V 8 bases and J 5 bases, with 13 bases left between them. The CDR3 runs to 13 residues. The CDR3 region is CASSGSAHNEQFF. The CDR3 region has the DNA TGTGCCAGCTCTGGCAGTGCCCACAATGAGCAGTTCTTC.

The sample holds many counts of this clonotype. The genes are TRBV7-2 and TRBJ2-7; TRBD2 is a possible D gene (6 bases). Trimming took 5 bases from V and 6 from J, leaving 20 bases between them. Germline lookup yields CDR1 SGHTA and CDR2 FQGNSA. CDR3 size: 15 residues. This CDR3 is CASSLYQWDLSEQYF. DNA of the CDR3: TGTGCCAGCAGCCTATATCAATGGGACTTAAGCGAGCAGTACTTC. Combining the CDR3 with reference TRBV7-2 and TRBJ2-7 gives the whole variable domain GAGVSQSPSNKVTEKGKDVELRCDPISGHTALYWYRQSLGQGLEFLIYFQGNSAPDKSGLPSDRFSAERTGGSVSTLTIQRTQQEDSAVYLCASSLYQWDLSEQYFGPGTRLTVT.

Only a few counts were recorded for this clonotype. The chain links TRBV12-3 or TRBV12-4 to TRBJ2-5, with D unresolved. This CDR3 region has 13 residues. The germline V and J ends were trimmed by 3 bases and 3 bases, with 8 bases remaining between them. Written as DNA, the CDR3 is TGTGCCAGCAGTTTCGGATCTGAAGAGACCCAGTACTTC. The encoded protein is CASSFGSEETQYF.

This clonotype was observed a handful of times. The gene calls are TRBV29-1 and TRBJ2-7; D is perhaps TRBD1 or TRBD2 (5 bases each). CDR3 length: 13 residues. V was cut by 5 bases and J by 3 bases, with 14 bases left in between. Germline CDR1 and CDR2: SQVTM and ANQGSEA. The CDR3 DNA is TGCAGCGTTTCGTCGGGGCAGGTCTACGAGCAGTACTTC. Residues: CSVSSGQVYEQYF.

This sequence joins TRBV20-1 and TRBJ2-2, with 7 bases that match TRBD2. This CDR3 has 15 amino acids. The germline V gene encodes CDR1 DFQATT and CDR2 SNEGSKA (reference sequence). V gave up 4 bases and J gave up 3 bases; unmatched junction bases: 8. DNA of the CDR3: TGCAGTGCTACATTACCGGCGGGGGACACCGGGGAGCTGTTTTTT. Translating gives CSATLPAGDTGELFF.

This sequence joins TRBV19 and TRBJ2-7; 8 bases line up with TRBD1. The CDR3 sequence is 14 residues long. Germline-derived CDR1 and CDR2 are LNHDA and SQIVND (reference sequence). The V and J ends lost 2 bases and 2 bases, in that order; junction bases with no gene match: 2. The CDR3 nucleotides are TGTGCCAGTAGTATACCGGGACAGGCCTACGAGCAGTACTTC. Its translation is CASSIPGQAYEQYF.

This clonotype was seen repeatedly, ten times or more. CDR3 sequence: CASSIEDSNEQFF. The CDR3 region has the DNA TGTGCCAGTAGTATAGAGGACTCCAATGAGCAGTTCTTC. J is TRBJ2-1 and V is TRBV19, with D maybe TRBD2 (5 bases). From germline, CDR1 is LNHDA and CDR2 SQIVND (reference sequence). This CDR3 has 13 residues. V was clipped by 0 bases and J by 6 bases, with 6 bases between them.

V is TRBV28 and J is TRBJ2-3, with D maybe TRBD1 (6 bases). V was trimmed by 2 bases and J by 0 bases, leaving 9 bases between them. The CDR3 sequence is 15 residues long. The V gene's germline CDR1 is MDHEN and CDR2 SYDVKM. Written as DNA, the CDR3 is TGTGCCAGCAGTTTAGACAGGCTTAGCACAGATACGCAGTATTTT. As protein: CASSLDRLSTDTQYF.

This rearrangement joins TRBV12-3 or TRBV12-4 to TRBJ1-5; 10 bases line up with TRBD1. J lost 3 bases, V lost 5 bases, and 10 bases had no gene match. This CDR3 contains 17 residues. The CDR3 loop reads CASSGDRGGDFNQPQHF. CDR3 nucleotide sequence: TGTGCCAGCAGTGGGGACAGGGGAGGGGATTTCAATCAGCCCCAGCATTTT.

The chain has TRBV7-9 and TRBJ1-4; D uncertain. Germline V gene sequence: CDR1 SEHNR, CDR2 FQNEAQ (reference sequence). The V and J ends lost 10 bases and 2 bases respectively, with 5 bases between them. This CDR3 is 11 amino acids long. CDR3 coding DNA: TGTGCCACGGGTACTAATGAAAAACTGTTTTTT. Translating gives CATGTNEKLFF.

This clonotype was counted ten times or more. The chain links TRBV28 to TRBJ1-5; 7 nucleotides agree with TRBD1. Germline trimming cut 6 bases from V and 3 bases from J; bases unmatched to any gene: 8. This CDR3 has 15 amino acids. Per germline, CDR1 MDHEN and CDR2 SYDVKM. For the CDR3, the DNA is TGTGCCAGCAGCCCCGGGACAGTAAACAATCAGCCCCAGCATTTT. It translates to CASSPGTVNNQPQHF.

The V gene is TRBV9, the J gene TRBJ2-1; D gene ambiguous. The CDR3 is made up of 14 amino acids. Germline V gives CDR1 SGDLS, CDR2 YYNGEE. Trimming stripped 0 bases from V and 8 bases from J, with 12 bases between. CDR3 protein: CASSVDSIVDEQFF. The CDR3 region has the DNA TGTGCCAGCAGCGTAGACTCTATCGTGGATGAGCAGTTCTTC.

V is TRBV5-6 and J is TRBJ2-7; D is perhaps TRBD1 (6 bases). The CDR3 sequence is 14 residues long. Germline CDR1 is SGHDT and CDR2 is YYEEEE. Trimming removed 0 bases from V and 4 bases from J, with 11 bases in between. For the CDR3, the DNA is TGTGCCAGCAGCTTGGTGAGCAGGGGTTACGAGCAGTACTTC. As protein: CASSLVSRGYEQYF.

The rearrangement uses TRBV29-1 and TRBJ1-5; D gene ambiguous. The V gene lost 6 bases and the J gene lost 0 bases, with 18 bases spanning the gap. CDR3 length: 16 amino acids. CDR1 SQVTM and CDR2 ANQGSEA come from the germline V gene. CDR3 protein: CSVPPDLHYSNQPQHF. The CDR3 DNA follows: TGCAGCGTACCCCCCGATTTACACTATAGCAATCAGCCCCAGCATTTT.

This clonotype appeared a few times. This sequence joins TRBV5-1 and TRBJ1-1; 9 positions agree with TRBD1. CDR1 is SGHRS, CDR2 YFSETQ, per germline. The CDR3 is 13 residues long. With 2 bases clipped from V and 8 bases from J, the junction kept 4 bases outside the gene matches. Here the CDR3 reads CASSFTGGLEAFF. CDR3 sequence (DNA): TGCGCCAGCAGCTTTACAGGGGGCTTGGAAGCTTTCTTT.

In this sample, this clonotype turned up many times. V gene TRBV20-1 combines with J gene TRBJ1-5; D is undetermined. The ends were cut back, 0 bases at V and 0 bases at J, with 9 bases in the middle. Germline V gene lookup returns CDR1 DFQATT and CDR2 SNEGSKA (reference sequence). This CDR3 spans 15 amino acids. The CDR3 loop reads CSARDEEPSNQPQHF. The CDR3 DNA reads TGCAGTGCTAGAGATGAGGAACCTAGCAATCAGCCCCAGCATTTT.

Many counts were recorded for this clonotype. CDR3 protein: CASSIGASGANVLTF. As DNA, the CDR3 is TGTGCCAGTAGTATTGGGGCGTCTGGGGCCAACGTCCTGACTTTC. The gene calls are TRBV19 and TRBJ2-6; D perhaps matches TRBD1 (5 bases). The CDR3 sequence is 15 residues long. Trimming removed 3 bases at V and 1 base at J, with 7 bases between. Germline CDR1 LNHDA, CDR2 SQIVND (reference sequence).

The V call is TRBV2, the J call TRBJ2-7; TRBD1 or TRBD2 may be the D gene (6 bases each). V dropped 1 base and J dropped 1 base, with 11 bases sitting between them. Germline CDR1 SNHLY, CDR2 FYNNEI. The CDR3 spans 15 residues. CDR3 sequence (DNA): TGTGCCAGCAGTGAAGGGGGGGCTACTTCCTACGAGCAGTACTTC. Protein product: CASSEGGATSYEQYF. Using reference TRBV2 and TRBJ2-7 for the parts outside the CDR3, the full variable domain is EPEVTQTPSHQVTQMGQEVILRCVPISNHLYFYWYRQILGQKVEFLVSFYNNEISEKSEIFDDQFSVERPDGSNFTLKIRSTKLEDSAMYFCASSEGGATSYEQYFGPGTRLTVT.

In this sample, this clonotype turned up many times. This chain links TRBV28 with TRBJ2-7, with TRBD1 matching 9 bases. This CDR3 comprises 16 residues. Germline-derived CDR1 and CDR2 are MDHEN and SYDVKM. With V trimmed by 6 bases and J by 1 base, 10 bases remained unmatched. CDR3 residues: CASSLPGQGGSYEQYF. CDR3 DNA sequence: TGTGCCAGCAGCCTGCCGGGACAGGGTGGTTCCTACGAGCAGTACTTC.

The chain joins TRBV2 to TRBJ2-3; 7 bases match TRBD2. The V gene end was trimmed by 8 bases and the J gene end by 7 bases; junction bases not matched to a gene: 9. The CDR3 totals 13 residues. Germline assignment: CDR1 SNHLY and CDR2 FYNNEI. The CDR3, as DNA: TGTGCCAGCCTGCCTGGGAGGGGAAATACGCAGTATTTT. It translates to CASLPGRGNTQYF.

This clonotype was observed at least ten times. This chain links TRBV7-2 with TRBJ1-1, with D unclear. The V gene's germline CDR1 is SGHTA and CDR2 FQGNSA. V was trimmed by 4 bases and J by 1 base, leaving 7 bases between them. This CDR3 has 13 residues. The CDR3: CASSSARNTEAFF. The CDR3 region has the DNA TGTGCCAGCAGCTCAGCCAGGAACACTGAAGCTTTCTTT.

This clonotype appeared a few times. This chain uses TRBV24-1 with TRBJ2-7; D possibly corresponds to TRBD2 (6 bases). Deletions cut 0 bases from V and 1 base from J, with 6 bases between. Per the germline V gene, CDR1 is KGHDR and CDR2 is SFDVKD. The CDR3 runs to 14 residues. This CDR3 reads CATSDLSGSYEQYF. The CDR3 bases are TGTGCCACCAGTGATTTGAGCGGGTCCTACGAGCAGTACTTC.